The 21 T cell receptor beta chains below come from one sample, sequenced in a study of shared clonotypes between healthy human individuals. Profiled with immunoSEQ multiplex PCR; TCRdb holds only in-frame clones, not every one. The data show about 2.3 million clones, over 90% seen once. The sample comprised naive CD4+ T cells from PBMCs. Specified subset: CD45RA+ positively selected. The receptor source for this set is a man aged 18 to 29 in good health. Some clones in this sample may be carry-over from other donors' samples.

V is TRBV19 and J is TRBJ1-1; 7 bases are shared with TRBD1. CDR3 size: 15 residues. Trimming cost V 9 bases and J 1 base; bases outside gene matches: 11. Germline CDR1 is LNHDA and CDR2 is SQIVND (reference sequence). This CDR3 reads CASLPLTGPNTEAFF. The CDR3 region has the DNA TGTGCCAGCCTTCCCTTGACAGGGCCGAACACTGAAGCTTTCTTT.

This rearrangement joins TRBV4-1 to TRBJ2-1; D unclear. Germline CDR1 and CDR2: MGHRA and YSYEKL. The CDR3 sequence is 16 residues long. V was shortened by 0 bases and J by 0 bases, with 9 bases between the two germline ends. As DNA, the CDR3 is TGCGCCAGCAGCCAAGATCGCGTGAGCTCCTACAATGAGCAGTTCTTC. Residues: CASSQDRVSSYNEQFF.

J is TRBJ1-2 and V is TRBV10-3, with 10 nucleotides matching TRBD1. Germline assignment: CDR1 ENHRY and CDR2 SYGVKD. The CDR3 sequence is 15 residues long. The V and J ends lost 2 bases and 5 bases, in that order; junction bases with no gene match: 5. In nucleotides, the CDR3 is TGTGCCATCAGTGAGGTGACAGGGGGCGATTATGGCTACACCTTC. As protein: CAISEVTGGDYGYTF.

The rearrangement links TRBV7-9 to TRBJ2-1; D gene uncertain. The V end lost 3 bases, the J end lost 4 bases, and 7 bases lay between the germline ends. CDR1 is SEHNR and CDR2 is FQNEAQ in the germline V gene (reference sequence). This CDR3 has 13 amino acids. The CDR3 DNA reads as TGTGCCAGCAGCTTGCAGATATACAATGAGCAGTTCTTC. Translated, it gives CASSLQIYNEQFF.

DNA for the CDR3: TGCGCCAGCAGCCAAGTGGAGCTACAAGAGACCCAGTACTTC. This translates into CASSQVELQETQYF. V and J are TRBV4-3 and TRBJ2-5; D is uncertain. V was cut by 1 base and J by 2 bases, with 8 bases left in between. Germline CDR1 and CDR2: LGHNA and YSLEER. The CDR3 runs to 14 residues.

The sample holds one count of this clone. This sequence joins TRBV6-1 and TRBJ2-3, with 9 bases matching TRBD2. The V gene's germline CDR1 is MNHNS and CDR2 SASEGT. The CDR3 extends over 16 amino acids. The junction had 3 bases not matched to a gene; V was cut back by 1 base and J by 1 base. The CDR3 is CASSEGVAGGTDTQYF. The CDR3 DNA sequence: TGTGCCAGCAGTGAAGGGGTAGCGGGGGGCACAGATACGCAGTATTTT.

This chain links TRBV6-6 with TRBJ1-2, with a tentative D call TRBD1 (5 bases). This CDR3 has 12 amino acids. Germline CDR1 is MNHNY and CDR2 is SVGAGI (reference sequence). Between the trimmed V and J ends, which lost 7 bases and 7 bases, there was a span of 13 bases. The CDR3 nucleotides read TGTGCCAGCACTGGCGGGGCCGGTGGCTACACCTTC. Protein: CASTGGAGGYTF.

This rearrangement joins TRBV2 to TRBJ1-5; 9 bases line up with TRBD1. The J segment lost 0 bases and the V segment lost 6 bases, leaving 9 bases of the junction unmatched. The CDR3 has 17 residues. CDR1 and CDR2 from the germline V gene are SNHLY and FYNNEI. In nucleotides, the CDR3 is TGTGCCAGCAGCCCCGGGACAGGGCCGTATAGCAATCAGCCCCAGCATTTT. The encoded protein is CASSPGTGPYSNQPQHF.

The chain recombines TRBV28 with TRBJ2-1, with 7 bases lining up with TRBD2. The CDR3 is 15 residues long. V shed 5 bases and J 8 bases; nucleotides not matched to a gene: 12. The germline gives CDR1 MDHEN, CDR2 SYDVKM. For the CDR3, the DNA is TGTGCCAGCAGTAACCCGCTGGCGGGAGAAGATGAGCAGTTCTTC. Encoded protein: CASSNPLAGEDEQFF.

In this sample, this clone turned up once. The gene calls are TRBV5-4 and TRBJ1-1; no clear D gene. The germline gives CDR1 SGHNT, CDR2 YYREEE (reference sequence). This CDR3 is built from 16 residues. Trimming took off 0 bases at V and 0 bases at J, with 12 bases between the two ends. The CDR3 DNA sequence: TGTGCCAGCAGCTTGGCCGCGGGGATCATGAACACTGAAGCTTTCTTT. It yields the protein CASSLAAGIMNTEAFF.

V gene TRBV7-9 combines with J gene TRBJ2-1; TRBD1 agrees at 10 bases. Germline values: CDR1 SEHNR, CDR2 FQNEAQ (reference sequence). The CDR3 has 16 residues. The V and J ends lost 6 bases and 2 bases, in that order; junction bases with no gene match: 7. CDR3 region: CASSRPGTGAYNEQFF. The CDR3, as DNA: TGTGCCAGCAGTCGACCCGGGACAGGGGCCTACAATGAGCAGTTCTTC.

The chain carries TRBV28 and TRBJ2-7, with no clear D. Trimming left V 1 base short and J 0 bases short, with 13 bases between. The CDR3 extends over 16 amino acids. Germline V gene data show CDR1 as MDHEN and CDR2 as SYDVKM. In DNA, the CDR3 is TGTGCCAGCAGTTTATACCCCCTCGCGGTCTCCTACGAGCAGTACTTC. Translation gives CASSLYPLAVSYEQYF.

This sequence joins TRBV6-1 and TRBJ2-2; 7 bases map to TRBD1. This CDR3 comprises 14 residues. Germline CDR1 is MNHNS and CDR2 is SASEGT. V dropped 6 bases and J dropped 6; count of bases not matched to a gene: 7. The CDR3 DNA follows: TGTGCCAGCAGGCGTACAGGGGTACCCGGGGAGCTGTTTTTT. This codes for CASRRTGVPGELFF.

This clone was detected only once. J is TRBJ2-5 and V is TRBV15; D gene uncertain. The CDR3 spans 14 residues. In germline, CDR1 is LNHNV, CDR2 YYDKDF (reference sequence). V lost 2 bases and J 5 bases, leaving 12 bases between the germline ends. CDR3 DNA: TGTGCCACCAGCAGAATGGCCCGCTCGGAGACCCAGTACTTC. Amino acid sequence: CATSRMARSETQYF.

The CDR3, as DNA: TGTGCCAGCATCCCCGGTAGCGCACTCCCGGGGGATACGCAGTATTTT. Translating it yields CASIPGSALPGDTQYF. V and J are TRBV28 and TRBJ2-3, with D possibly TRBD2 on 5 matching bases. Germline CDR1 is MDHEN and CDR2 is SYDVKM. Trimming took 7 bases from V and 6 from J, leaving 23 bases between them. The CDR3 contains 16 residues.

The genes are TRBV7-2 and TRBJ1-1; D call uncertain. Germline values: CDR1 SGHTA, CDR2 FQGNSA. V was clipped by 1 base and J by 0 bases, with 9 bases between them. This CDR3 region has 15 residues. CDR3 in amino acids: CASSLGGAMNTEAFF. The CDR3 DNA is TGTGCCAGCAGCTTAGGTGGAGCTATGAACACTGAAGCTTTCTTT.

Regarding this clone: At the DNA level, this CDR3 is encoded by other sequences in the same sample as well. The CDR3 nucleotides read TGTGCCATCAGCGAACAGGGGGCGTTAAGTAATCAGCCCCAGCATTTT. Residues: CAISEQGALSNQPQHF. V gene TRBV10-3 combines with J gene TRBJ1-5; TRBD1 matches at 9 bases. Germline trimming cut 6 bases from V and 4 bases from J; bases unmatched to any gene: 10. Germline V CDR1 and CDR2: ENHRY, SYGVKD. The CDR3 has 16 residues.

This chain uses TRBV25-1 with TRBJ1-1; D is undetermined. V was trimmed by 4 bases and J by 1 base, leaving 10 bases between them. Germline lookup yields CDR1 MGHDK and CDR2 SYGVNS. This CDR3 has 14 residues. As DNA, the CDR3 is TGTGCCAGCAGTGCCGGACTGTCGAACACTGAAGCTTTCTTT. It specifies CASSAGLSNTEAFF.

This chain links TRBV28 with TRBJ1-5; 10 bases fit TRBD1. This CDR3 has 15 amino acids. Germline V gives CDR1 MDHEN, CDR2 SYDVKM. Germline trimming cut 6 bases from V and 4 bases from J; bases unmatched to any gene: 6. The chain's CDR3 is CASSRDRGKNQPQHF. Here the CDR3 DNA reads TGTGCCAGCAGCCGGGACAGGGGTAAAAATCAGCCCCAGCATTTT.

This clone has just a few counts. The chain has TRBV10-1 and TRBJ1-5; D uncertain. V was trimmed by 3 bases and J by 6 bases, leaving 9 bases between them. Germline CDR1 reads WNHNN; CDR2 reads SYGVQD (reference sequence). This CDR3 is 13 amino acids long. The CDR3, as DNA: TGCGCCAGCAGTGAACGGCCGGGTCAGCCCCAGCATTTT. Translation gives CASSERPGQPQHF.

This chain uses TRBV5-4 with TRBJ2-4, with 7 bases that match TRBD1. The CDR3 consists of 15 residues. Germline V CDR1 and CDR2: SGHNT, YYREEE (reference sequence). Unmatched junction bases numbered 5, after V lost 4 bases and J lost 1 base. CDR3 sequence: CASSDPTGAKNIQYF. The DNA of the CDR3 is TGTGCCAGCAGCGACCCGACAGGGGCCAAAAACATTCAGTACTTC.